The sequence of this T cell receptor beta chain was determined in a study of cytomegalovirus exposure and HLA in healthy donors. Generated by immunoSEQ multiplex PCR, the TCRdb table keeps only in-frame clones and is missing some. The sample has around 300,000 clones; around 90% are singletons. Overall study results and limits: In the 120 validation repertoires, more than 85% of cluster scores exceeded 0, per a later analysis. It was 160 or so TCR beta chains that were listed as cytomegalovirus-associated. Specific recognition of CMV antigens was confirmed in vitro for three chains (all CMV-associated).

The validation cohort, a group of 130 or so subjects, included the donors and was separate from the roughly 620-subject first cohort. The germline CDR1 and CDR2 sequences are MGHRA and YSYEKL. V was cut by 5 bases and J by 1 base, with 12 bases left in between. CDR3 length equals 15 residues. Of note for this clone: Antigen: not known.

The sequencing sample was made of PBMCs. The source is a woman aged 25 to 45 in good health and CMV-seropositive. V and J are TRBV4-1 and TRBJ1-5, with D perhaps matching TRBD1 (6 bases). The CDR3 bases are TGCGCCAGCAGCGGCGGGGGGGGCAGCAATCAGCCCCAGCATTTT. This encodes CASSGGGGSNQPQHF.